The 27 T cell receptor beta chains given below trace back to one sample, sequenced in a study of molecular identifiers for immune sequencing clone quantification. Each CDR3 protein is one row after TCRdb ran MiXCR on the PCR reads. The data hold fewer than 350,000 distinct CDR3 sequences, with roughly a quarter observed a single time. Sequenced input: naive CD8+ T cells from blood, with Jurkat cell RNA spiked in. The subset here: FACS-sorted CD8+CD4-CCR7+CD45RA+ naive T cells. The receptors derive from a human donor in good health. Some libraries in this study had Jurkat cell RNA spiked in.

This clonotype was recorded many times. The chain links TRBV7-9 to TRBJ2-3, with 9 bases aligning to TRBD2. V lost 5 bases to trimming and J lost 0 bases; unmatched junction nucleotides: 6. The CDR3 has 16 amino acids. CDR1 is SEHNR, CDR2 FQNEAQ, per germline (reference sequence). The CDR3 sequence: CASSLGLAESTDTQYF. As DNA, the CDR3 is TGTGCCAGCAGCCTGGGACTAGCAGAAAGCACAGATACGCAGTATTTT.

This clonotype was counted only a few times. The rearrangement links TRBV20-1 to TRBJ2-7, with D unclear. CDR3 length equals 12 residues. Trimming removed 6 bases from V and 2 bases from J, with 11 bases in between. CDR1 DFQATT and CDR2 SNEGSKA come from the germline V gene (reference sequence). The CDR3 is CSASWLTYEQYF. In DNA form, the CDR3 reads TGCAGTGCCTCGTGGCTCACCTACGAGCAGTACTTC.

This clonotype was counted between two and nine times. V gene TRBV7-9 combines with J gene TRBJ2-3, with 8 positions matching TRBD2. After removal of 8 bases from V and 2 bases from J, the junction contained 12 bases not matched to a gene. CDR1 is SEHNR and CDR2 is FQNEAQ in the germline V gene (reference sequence). This CDR3 spans 16 amino acids. CDR3 amino acids: CASSHPTSESTDTQYF. The CDR3 DNA follows: TGTGCCAGCTCTCACCCGACTAGCGAATCCACAGATACGCAGTATTTT.

A word on this clonotype: This clone may be a read error of a much larger clone one base away. V is TRBV19 and J is TRBJ2-1; maybe TRBD2 (5 bases). CDR3 length equals 14 residues. CDR1 LNHDA and CDR2 SQIVND come from the germline V gene (reference sequence). CDR3 amino acids: CATAVGSPYNEQVF. The CDR3 DNA is TGTGCCACCGCCGTGGGGAGCCCCTACAATGAGCAGGTCTTC.

This clonotype was observed a handful of times. J is TRBJ2-7 and V is TRBV29-1, with 10 bases fitting TRBD1. The germline gives CDR1 SQVTM, CDR2 ANQGSEA. The length of the CDR3 is 15 residues. The trim removed 6 bases at V and 2 bases at J, leaving 10 bases unmatched. DNA of the CDR3: TGCAGCGTCCAACGGTCCGGACAGGGGGCCTACGAGCAGTACTTC. Translation: CSVQRSGQGAYEQYF.

V is TRBV7-9 and J is TRBJ1-3; D unclear. Per the germline V gene, CDR1 is SEHNR and CDR2 is FQNEAQ (reference sequence). With 4 bases removed from V and 7 bases from J, the gap between germline ends came to 14 bases. This CDR3 comprises 14 residues. CDR3 in DNA: TGTGCCAGCAGCTGTTTGGTAATCGCGAACACCATATATTTT. Translating it yields CASSCLVIANTIYF. The whole variable domain, remainder taken from reference TRBV7-9 and TRBJ1-3, is DTGVSQNPRHKITKRGQNVTFRCDPISEHNRLYWYRQTLGQGPEFLTYFQNEAQLEKSRLLSDRFSAERPKGSFSTLEIQRTEQGDSAMYLCASSCLVIANTIYFGEGSWLTVV.

This clonotype was counted at least ten times. The chain is built from TRBV5-4 and TRBJ1-1; tentatively, D is TRBD1 (5 bases). The CDR3 has 14 amino acids. Germline values: CDR1 SGHNT, CDR2 YYREEE (reference sequence). Trimming took 4 bases from V and 4 from J, leaving 14 bases between them. The CDR3 DNA reads as TGTGCCAGCAGCCTTCTGTGGGGGGTCACTGAAGCTTTCTTT. It specifies CASSLLWGVTEAFF.

This rearrangement joins TRBV11-2 to TRBJ2-3; D remains unclear. V gave up 6 bases and J gave up 0 bases, with 7 bases separating them. Germline V gene lookup returns CDR1 SGHAT and CDR2 FQNNGV. The length of the CDR3 is 13 residues. CDR3: CASRVGSTDTQYF. As DNA, the CDR3 is TGTGCCAGCAGGGTTGGTAGCACAGATACGCAGTATTTT.

This clonotype was counted at least ten times. The rearrangement links TRBV5-1 to TRBJ2-4, with D perhaps assigned TRBD1 or TRBD2 (5 bases each). Germline V gives CDR1 SGHRS, CDR2 YFSETQ. The CDR3 extends over 16 amino acids. V shed 3 bases and J shed 0 bases, with 13 bases lying between them. CDR3 DNA sequence: TGCGCCAGCAGCTGGGACGCAACAGTAGCCAAAAACATTCAGTACTTC. Translated: CASSWDATVAKNIQYF. Together with reference TRBV5-1 and TRBJ2-4, the CDR3 gives the full variable domain: KAGVTQTPRYLIKTRGQQVTLSCSPISGHRSVSWYQQTPGQGLQFLFEYFSETQRNKGNFPGRFSGRQFSNSRSEMNVSTLELGDSALYLCASSWDATVAKNIQYFGAGTRLSVL.

This clonotype has ten or more counts. The chain uses TRBV4-3 and TRBJ2-1; D perhaps matches TRBD2 (5 bases). V was shortened by 1 base and J by 0 bases, with 7 bases between the two germline ends. The CDR3 sequence is 15 residues long. The germline CDR1 and CDR2 sequences are LGHNA and YSLEER. The CDR3, as DNA: TGCGCCAGCAGCCAAGCGGGGTCCTCCTACAATGAGCAGTTCTTC. It is translated as CASSQAGSSYNEQFF.

In this sample, this clonotype turned up a few times. V gene TRBV28 combines with J gene TRBJ2-5; 8 nucleotides align to TRBD1. Germline V gene sequence: CDR1 MDHEN, CDR2 SYDVKM. There are 15 residues in the CDR3. After removal of 3 bases from V and 2 bases from J, the junction contained 5 bases not matched to a gene. CDR3 protein: CASSLGTGLQETQYF. CDR3 in DNA: TGTGCCAGCAGTTTGGGGACAGGCCTACAAGAGACCCAGTACTTC.

This clonotype has only a few counts. The V call is TRBV7-9, the J call TRBJ2-3; a possible D gene is TRBD2 (6 bases). The CDR3 is made up of 15 amino acids. The germline CDR1 and CDR2 sequences are SEHNR and FQNEAQ (reference sequence). V gave up 6 bases and J gave up 4 bases, with 17 bases separating them. In DNA, the CDR3 is TGTGCCAGCAGTCCGGGACGGGGGTCCGCAGATACGCAGTATTTT. Translating gives CASSPGRGSADTQYF.

Comments on this clonotype: A much larger clone differs from this one at a single base, so this may be a read error. The CDR3 does not close with the conserved phenylalanine or tryptophan, likely indicating a read error. The gene calls are TRBV7-2 and TRBJ2-7; 9 bases agree with TRBD1. The V segment lost 4 bases and the J segment 4 bases; nucleotides outside the gene matches: 5. Germline CDR1 SGHTA, CDR2 FQGNSA. CDR3 size: 14 residues. CDR3 protein: CASSSSGTGYEQYL. CDR3 DNA: TGTGCCAGCAGCTCCTCCGGGACAGGGTACGAGCAGTACTTA.

Only a few counts were recorded for this clonotype. The chain recombines TRBV7-6 with TRBJ1-6, with D possibly matching TRBD1 (6 bases). With 1 base removed from V and 10 bases from J, the gap between germline ends came to 14 bases. Per the germline V gene, CDR1 is SGHVS and CDR2 is FNYEAQ. The CDR3 consists of 15 residues. The CDR3 DNA is TGTGCCAGCAGCTTAGGCGCAGGGGAGCGGTCACCCCTCCACTTT. It is translated as CASSLGAGERSPLHF.

At least ten counts were recorded for this clonotype. V usage is TRBV29-1 and J usage is TRBJ2-7; D might be TRBD2 (5 bases). Germline CDR1 and CDR2: SQVTM and ANQGSEA. This CDR3 is built from 14 residues. V was clipped by 1 base and J by 6 bases, with 16 bases between them. The CDR3 loop is CSVEAPSARGEQYF. The CDR3 nucleotides are TGCAGCGTTGAAGCCCCCAGCGCCCGGGGCGAGCAGTACTTC.

This clonotype was observed a few times. This rearrangement joins TRBV7-6 to TRBJ1-5; weak D call: TRBD1 (5 bases). Per the germline V gene, CDR1 is SGHVS and CDR2 is FNYEAQ. The ends were cut back, 5 bases at V and 7 bases at J, with 15 bases in the middle. The CDR3 loop spans 14 amino acids. This CDR3 reads CASSRGVMGQPQHF. CDR3 nucleotides: TGTGCCAGCAGCCGAGGGGTAATGGGCCAGCCCCAGCATTTT.

Of note for this clonotype: This sequence may be a read error, since a much larger clone differs from it by one base. The chain couples TRBV4-1 to TRBJ2-7, with a weak D call TRBD2 (5 bases). The V gene's germline CDR1 is MGHRA and CDR2 YSYEKL. The CDR3 runs to 13 residues. The CDR3 DNA follows: TGCGCCAGCAGCCAAGTTACCTTTAGGGAGCAGTGCTTC. Protein product: CASSQVTFREQCF.

V usage is TRBV27 and J usage is TRBJ1-5; 8 nucleotides match TRBD1. The CDR3 is 15 residues long. Unmatched junction bases numbered 10, after V lost 5 bases and J lost 7 bases. Germline V CDR1 and CDR2: MNHEY, SMNVEV (reference sequence). The CDR3 nucleotides read TGTGCCAGCAGTCCAGGACAGGGTGAGAAACAGCCCCAGCATTTT. As protein: CASSPGQGEKQPQHF.

With respect to this clonotype: One junction end disagrees with the germline gene, perhaps due to a read error. The chain couples TRBV20-1 to TRBJ2-1, with D perhaps TRBD1 or TRBD2 (5 bases each). Germline CDR1 and CDR2: DFQATT and SNEGSKA (reference sequence). The CDR3 extends over 11 amino acids. In DNA, the CDR3 is TGCAGCACAAAGTGGGGGAATGAGCGGTTCTTC. Its protein product is CSTKWGNERFF.

In the case of this clonotype: One end of the junction varies from germline; a read error may be responsible. V and J are TRBV12-3 or TRBV12-4 and TRBJ1-1; tentatively, D is TRBD1 (6 bases). The CDR3 spans 13 residues. The CDR3 loop is CVSSGQSNTEAFF. The CDR3 nucleotides read TGTGTCAGCAGTGGACAGTCGAACACTGAAGCTTTCTTT.

This clonotype was counted between two and nine times. This chain joins TRBV7-9 and TRBJ2-6; D is possibly TRBD1 or TRBD2 (5 bases each). The germline V gene encodes CDR1 SEHNR and CDR2 FQNEAQ (reference sequence). The CDR3 loop spans 13 amino acids. Trimming cost V 8 bases and J 1 base, with 6 bases left between them. CDR3: CASGGSGANVLTF. The CDR3 DNA follows: TGTGCCAGCGGGGGTTCTGGGGCCAACGTCCTGACTTTC. The full variable domain, its missing parts supplied by reference TRBV7-9 and TRBJ2-6, is DTGVSQNPRHKITKRGQNVTFRCDPISEHNRLYWYRQTLGQGPEFLTYFQNEAQLEKSRLLSDRFSAERPKGSFSTLEIQRTEQGDSAMYLCASGGSGANVLTFGAGSRLTVL.

This clonotype was seen only a few times. The rearrangement uses TRBV7-6 and TRBJ2-7; 8 bases align to TRBD1. CDR3 size: 15 residues. Germline V gives CDR1 SGHVS, CDR2 FNYEAQ. V dropped 5 bases and J dropped 3; count of bases not matched to a gene: 9. The chain's CDR3 is CASSLGQGPIYEQYF. The CDR3 nucleotides are TGTGCCAGCAGCCTAGGACAGGGACCTATCTACGAGCAGTACTTC.

The V gene is TRBV11-2, the J gene TRBJ2-1, with unresolved D. V shed 5 bases and J shed 9 bases, with 20 bases lying between them. CDR3 length: 15 amino acids. In germline, CDR1 is SGHAT, CDR2 FQNNGV. The chain's CDR3 is CASSVGFPPDGEQFF. CDR3 sequence (DNA): TGTGCCAGCAGCGTGGGGTTCCCCCCGGATGGTGAGCAGTTCTTC.

Comments on this clonotype: This may be a read error: a much more frequent sequence differs by one nucleotide. CDR3 in DNA: TGTGCCAGCAGTTCTGGAAACCCCATATATTTT. This gives the protein CASSSGNPIYF. This chain joins TRBV27 and TRBJ1-3; unclear D gene. Looked up from germline, CDR1 is MNHEY and CDR2 is SMNVEV (reference sequence). The CDR3 length is 11 residues.

The chain combines TRBV4-2 with TRBJ2-7; D might be TRBD2 (6 bases). CDR3 length: 16 residues. Trimming left V 3 bases short and J 0 bases short, with 15 bases between. Germline V gene data show CDR1 as LGHNA and CDR2 as YNFKEQ. Written as DNA, the CDR3 is TGTGCCAGCAGCCACAGCGTGGCGGGGAGCTCCTACGAGCAGTACTTC. Residues: CASSHSVAGSSYEQYF.

As to this clonotype: It may be a read error: a sequence one base away is much more abundant. The CDR3 protein is CASSWESSGGGGTQYF. The CDR3 region has the DNA TGTGCCAGCAGCTGGGAATCTAGCGGGGGAGGAGGTACGCAGTATTTT. This chain uses TRBV5-3 with TRBJ2-3; 10 bases are shared with TRBD2. TRBV5-3 is an ORF; its function is uncertain. CDR3 length: 16 amino acids.

The rearrangement uses TRBV6-2 or TRBV6-3 and TRBJ2-7; a possible D gene is TRBD1 (6 bases). V was shortened by 2 bases and J by 7 bases, with 18 bases between the two germline ends. Germline CDR1 MNHEY, CDR2 SVGEGT. This CDR3 spans 15 amino acids. CDR3 sequence reads: CASSYPRDTLGEQYF. CDR3 coding DNA: TGTGCCAGCAGTTACCCCCGGGACACACTGGGGGAGCAGTACTTC.